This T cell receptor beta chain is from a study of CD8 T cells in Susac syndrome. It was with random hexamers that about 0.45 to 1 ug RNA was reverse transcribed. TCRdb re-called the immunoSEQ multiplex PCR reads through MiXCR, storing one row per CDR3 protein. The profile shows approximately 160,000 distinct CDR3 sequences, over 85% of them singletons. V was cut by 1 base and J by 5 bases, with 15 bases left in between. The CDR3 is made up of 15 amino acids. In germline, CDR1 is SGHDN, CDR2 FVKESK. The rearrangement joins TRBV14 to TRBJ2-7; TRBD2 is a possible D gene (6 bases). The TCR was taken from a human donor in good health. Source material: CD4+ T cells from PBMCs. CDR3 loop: CASSQVGGVRHEQYF. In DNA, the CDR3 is TGTGCCAGCAGCCAAGTAGGAGGGGTTAGACACGAGCAGTACTTC.